This T cell receptor (beta chain) was recovered during a study of T-cell memory formation after mild COVID-19. Study-level background: TCR clusters were largely donor specific. Regarding the study as a whole: Memory cells collected pre-infection included some clones that later responded, suggesting cross-reactive memory joined. A balance of CD4 and CD8 characterized clones contracting day 15 to 85, whereas later expanders leaned CD4+.

This clonotype appeared once. Antigen specificity is unknown. Germline assignment: CDR1 SGDLS and CDR2 YYNGEE. The ends were cut back, 3 bases at V and 7 bases at J, with 16 bases in the middle. This CDR3 region has 15 residues. TCRdb re-called the 5' RACE reads through MiXCR, storing one row per CDR3 protein. This table holds roughly 350,000 distinct CDR3 sequences, 25% to 30% found once. J is TRBJ2-2 and V is TRBV9; tentatively, D is TRBD1 or TRBD2 (5 bases each). Sample: PBMCs or a T cell subset sorted from them (not recorded which). The sequence was obtained from an adult woman who had mild COVID-19 (a few samples of this study predate the infection). Cell type and time point are not known. CDR3 residues: CASSAGNGAIGELFF. The CDR3 nucleotides are TGTGCCAGCAGCGCGGGGAATGGGGCAATCGGGGAGCTGTTTTTT.